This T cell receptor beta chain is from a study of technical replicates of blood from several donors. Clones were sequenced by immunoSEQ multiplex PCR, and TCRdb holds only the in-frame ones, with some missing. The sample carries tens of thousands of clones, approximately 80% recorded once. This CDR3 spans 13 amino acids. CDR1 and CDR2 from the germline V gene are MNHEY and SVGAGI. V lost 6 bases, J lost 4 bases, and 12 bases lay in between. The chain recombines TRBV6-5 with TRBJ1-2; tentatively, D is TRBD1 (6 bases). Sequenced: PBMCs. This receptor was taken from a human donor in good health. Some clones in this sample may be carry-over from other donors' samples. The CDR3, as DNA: TGTGCCAGCAGGGTGGGACACTTCTATGGCTACACCTTC. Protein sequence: CASRVGHFYGYTF.